This T cell receptor (beta chain) was found in a study of glioma-infiltrating T cells (TCRdb year 2016). Study-level background: Glioma tissue, non-neoplastic brain tissue and matched peripheral blood mononuclear cells were used as sources from which TCR alpha- and beta-chain repertoires were sequenced. To measure how far tissue and blood T-cell populations diverged, each tissue-infiltrating repertoire was compared against the peripheral blood repertoire of the same patient. Three low-grade glioma patients, roughly eight primary glioblastoma patients, and three non-glioma patients who contributed non-neoplastic brain tissue made up the paired cohort.

This clonotype showed up many times. Its binding antigen is unknown. No much larger clonotype is one base removed from it; base qualities were not supplied. The investigation overall reported the following: Very few CDR3 sequences were found to be shared between tissue and blood, and this scarcity was attributed to high CDR3 diversity and limited sampling. The group comparisons were based on small numbers of patients: three non-neoplastic, three low-grade glioma and several glioblastoma patients. VJ-independent divergence between tissue and blood was found to be below expectation in non-neoplastic patients but above expectation in all gliomas, particularly low-grade gliomas.

TCR alpha and beta CDR3 regions were amplified with the iRepertoire nested amplicon-rescue multiplex PCR (arm-PCR) platform from RNA. One-step reverse transcription and amplification used about 95-400 ng of tissue mRNA or PBMC total RNA as input. Following bead purification, Illumina adapters were added through a secondary multiplex PCR, and the libraries were then gel-purified between 200 and 400 bp. Demultiplexing relied on internal 6-nucleotide barcodes carried by the libraries. Libraries were sequenced on an Illumina MiSeq with 2x220 or 2x250 nucleotide paired-end reads. In the original analysis: FLASH 1.2.11 was used to merge paired reads, and BWA-MEM then aligned the reads to the GRCh37 human genome before TRA and TRB reads were extracted. An IMGT-derived reference of cassette sequences and CDR3 motifs, with pseudogenes included, was used for V and J assignment. Reads were translated in three frames, and productive CDR3s were defined by a C…FGXG motif without stop codons. Unique combinations of V-J cassette pair and CDR3 amino acid sequence were defined as clonotypes. Reads were filtered by Hamming distance, thresholded by each sample's sequence error rate in mapped regions. TCRdb ran its own pipeline on the public reads, namely fastp trimming at Q25 and MiXCR clone calling, and kept in-frame beta chains. Each CDR3 protein appears once, grouped with its most common genes and DNA. The V and J calls and clone size are TCRdb's, not the authors'. The sample includes 35,000 to 45,000 distinct CDR3 sequences, with 20% to 25% observed a single time. The ten largest make up roughly 6% of the sample.

Sequencing used glioma tissue, nonneoplastic brain tissue, or PBMCs (not recorded which). The receptor was isolated from a human donor with low-grade glioma or glioblastoma, undergoing nonglioma brain surgery, or in good health (not recorded which).

At the DNA level, the sequence is TGTGCCAGCAGTCTAGAGCAGGGTCCTCGAGGACCTTATGGCTACACCTTC. It translates as CASSLEQGPRGPYGYTF. This chain joins TRBV2 to TRBJ1-2; the best D guess is TRBD1, with 5 bases matching. For CDR1 and CDR2, the germline V gene lists SNHLY and FYNNEI. V is cut by 5 bases and J by 5 bases, and the space between the germline ends is 24 bases. There are 17 amino acids in the CDR3, from cysteine to phenylalanine inclusive. The only DNA kept is the CDR3, 51 bases in frame from the first base.